The following is a T cell receptor beta chain sequence with its context. The antigen is not known. The source of the sample is a study of cytomegalovirus exposure and HLA in healthy donors. Study as a whole: Inside one of the first data releases sat around 85 million unique TCRs taken from HLA-typed donors. Study-wide findings and caveats: An assumption of roughly uniform sequencing depth across donors underlay the presence/absence analyses. Differences between HLA loci emerged in a later analysis of TCR association rates, with DRB1 most and HLA-C fewest. About 87% or about 30% of the time was how often most TCR beta V segments were productive, according to an earlier analysis.

13 Jbeta primers and 60 Vbeta primers were used for the PCR. TCRdb keeps only in-frame clones here, not all; method: immunoSEQ multiplex PCR. The sample has some 180,000 clones; over 80% are singletons. This CDR3 region has 14 residues. V gave up 0 bases and J gave up 6 bases; unmatched junction bases: 5. CDR1 is LGHNA, CDR2 YSLEER, per germline. This TCR was recovered from a man in his forties or fifties in good health and CMV-seronegative. The chain joins TRBV4-3 to TRBJ2-7; the match to TRBD1 covers 7 bases. Sequencing used PBMCs. CDR3 protein: CASSQDRGSGEQYF. The DNA of the CDR3 is TGCGCCAGCAGCCAAGACAGGGGGAGTGGCGAGCAGTACTTC.